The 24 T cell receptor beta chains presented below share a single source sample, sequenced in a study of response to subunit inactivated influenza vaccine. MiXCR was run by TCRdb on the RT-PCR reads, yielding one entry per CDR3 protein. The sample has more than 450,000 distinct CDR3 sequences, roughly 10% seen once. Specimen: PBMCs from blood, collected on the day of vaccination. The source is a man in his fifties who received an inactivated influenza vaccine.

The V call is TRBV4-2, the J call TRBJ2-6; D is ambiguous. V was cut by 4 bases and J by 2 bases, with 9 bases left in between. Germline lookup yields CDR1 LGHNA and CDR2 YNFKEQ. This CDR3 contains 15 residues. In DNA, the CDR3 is TGTGCCAGCAGCCCCCTTTCGCCTGGGGCCAACGTCCTGACTTTC. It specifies CASSPLSPGANVLTF.

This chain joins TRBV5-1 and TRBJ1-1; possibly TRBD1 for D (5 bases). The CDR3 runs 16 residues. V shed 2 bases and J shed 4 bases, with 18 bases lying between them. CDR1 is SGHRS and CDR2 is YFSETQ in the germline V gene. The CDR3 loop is CASSFVPGGDGTEAFF. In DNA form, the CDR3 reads TGCGCCAGCAGCTTTGTCCCTGGGGGAGACGGCACTGAAGCTTTCTTT.

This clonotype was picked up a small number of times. The CDR3 DNA reads as TGTGCCAGCAGCTTAGCGTTGACTAGCGGGGGCACAGATACGCAGTATTTT. As protein: CASSLALTSGGTDTQYF. V and J are TRBV7-8 and TRBJ2-3, with TRBD2 matching 11 bases. From germline, CDR1 is SGHVS and CDR2 FQNEAQ. The V segment lost 0 bases and the J segment 1 base; nucleotides outside the gene matches: 3. This CDR3 spans 17 amino acids.

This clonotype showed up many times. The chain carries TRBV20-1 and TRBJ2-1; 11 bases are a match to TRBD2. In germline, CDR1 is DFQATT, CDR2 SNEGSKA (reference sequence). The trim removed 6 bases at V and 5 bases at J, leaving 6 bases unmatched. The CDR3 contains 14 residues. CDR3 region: CSAIAGGPHNEQFF. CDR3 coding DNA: TGCAGTGCAATAGCGGGAGGGCCCCACAATGAGCAGTTCTTC.

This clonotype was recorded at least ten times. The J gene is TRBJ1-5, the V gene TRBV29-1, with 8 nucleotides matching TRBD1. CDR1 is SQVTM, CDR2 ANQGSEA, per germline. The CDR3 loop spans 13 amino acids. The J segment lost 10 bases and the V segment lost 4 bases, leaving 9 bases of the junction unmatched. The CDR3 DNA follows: TGCAGCGTTGCCCCGGACAGGGAGGGTCCCCAGCATTTT. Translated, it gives CSVAPDREGPQHF.

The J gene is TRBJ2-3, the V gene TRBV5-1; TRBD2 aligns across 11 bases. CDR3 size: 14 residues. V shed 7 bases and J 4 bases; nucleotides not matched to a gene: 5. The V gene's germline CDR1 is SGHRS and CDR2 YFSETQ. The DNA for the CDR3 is TGCGCCAGCCATAGCGGGAGGGCCGCAGATACGCAGTATTTT. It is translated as CASHSGRAADTQYF.

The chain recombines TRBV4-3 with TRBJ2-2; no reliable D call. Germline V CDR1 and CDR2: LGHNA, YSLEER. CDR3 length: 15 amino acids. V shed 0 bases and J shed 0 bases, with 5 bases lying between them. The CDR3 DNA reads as TGCGCCAGCAGCCAAGAGTCAACGAACACCGGGGAGCTGTTTTTT. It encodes CASSQESTNTGELFF.

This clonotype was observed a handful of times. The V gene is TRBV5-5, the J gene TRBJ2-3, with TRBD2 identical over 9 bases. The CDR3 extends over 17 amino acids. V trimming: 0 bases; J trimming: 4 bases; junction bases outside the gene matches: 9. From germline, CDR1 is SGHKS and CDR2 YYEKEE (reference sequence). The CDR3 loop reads CASSLAGAGGRPDTQYF. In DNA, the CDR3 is TGTGCCAGCAGCTTGGCGGGAGCGGGAGGTCGCCCAGATACGCAGTATTTT.

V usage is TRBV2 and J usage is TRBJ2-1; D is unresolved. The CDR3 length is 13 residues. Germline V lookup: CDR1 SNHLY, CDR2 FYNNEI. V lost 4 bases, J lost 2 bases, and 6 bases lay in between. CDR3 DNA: TGTGCCAGCAGTGTGACTGCCTACAATGAGCAGTTCTTC. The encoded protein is CASSVTAYNEQFF.

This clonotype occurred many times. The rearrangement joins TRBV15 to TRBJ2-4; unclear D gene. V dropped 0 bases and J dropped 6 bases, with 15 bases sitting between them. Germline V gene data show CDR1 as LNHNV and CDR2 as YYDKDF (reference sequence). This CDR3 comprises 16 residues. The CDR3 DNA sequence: TGTGCCACCAGCAGAGATCGATCCAGACCCTCAAACATTCAGTACTTC. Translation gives CATSRDRSRPSNIQYF.

CDR3 nucleotide sequence: TGTGCCAGCAGCTTAGCAGCGGGAGGACACAATGAGCAGTTCTTC. It codes for CASSLAAGGHNEQFF. The chain carries TRBV7-2 and TRBJ2-1; 9 nucleotides align to TRBD2. The germline V gene encodes CDR1 SGHTA and CDR2 FQGNSA. With 0 bases clipped from V and 5 bases from J, the junction kept 2 bases outside the gene matches. The CDR3 is 15 residues long.

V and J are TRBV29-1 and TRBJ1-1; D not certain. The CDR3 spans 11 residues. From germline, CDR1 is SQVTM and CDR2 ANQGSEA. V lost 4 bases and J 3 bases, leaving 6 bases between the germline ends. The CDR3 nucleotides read TGCAGCGTTGGAGATCACACTGAAGCTTTCTTT. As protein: CSVGDHTEAFF.

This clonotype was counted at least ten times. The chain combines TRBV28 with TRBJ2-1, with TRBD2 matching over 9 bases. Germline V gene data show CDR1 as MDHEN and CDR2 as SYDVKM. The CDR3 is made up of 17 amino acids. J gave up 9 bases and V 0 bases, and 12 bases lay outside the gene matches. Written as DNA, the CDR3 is TGTGCCAGCAGTTTATGCCGCGCGGGAGGGCCTCATTGTGAGCAGTTCTTC. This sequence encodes CASSLCRAGGPHCEQFF.

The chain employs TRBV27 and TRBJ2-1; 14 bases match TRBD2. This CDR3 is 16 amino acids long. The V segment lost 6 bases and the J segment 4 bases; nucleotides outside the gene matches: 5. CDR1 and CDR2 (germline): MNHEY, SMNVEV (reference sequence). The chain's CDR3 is CASRRGTSGSYNEQFF. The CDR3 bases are TGTGCCAGCAGACGCGGGACTAGCGGGAGTTACAATGAGCAGTTCTTC.

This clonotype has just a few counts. CDR3 amino acids: CASSSLGAGGPFEQFF. For the CDR3, the DNA is TGTGCCAGCAGTTCGCTGGGAGCGGGAGGGCCGTTTGAGCAGTTCTTC. The genes are TRBV5-6 and TRBJ2-1; 10 bases are shared with TRBD2. J gave up 9 bases and V 5 bases, and 14 bases lay outside the gene matches. Looked up from germline, CDR1 is SGHDT and CDR2 is YYEEEE. This CDR3 is 16 amino acids long. Looking up the rest from reference TRBV5-6 and TRBJ2-1 gives the full variable domain: DAGVTQSPTHLIKTRGQQVTLRCSPKSGHDTVSWYQQALGQGPQFIFQYYEEEERQRGNFPDRFSGHQFPNYSSELNVNALLLGDSALYLCASSSLGAGGPFEQFFGPGTRLTVL.

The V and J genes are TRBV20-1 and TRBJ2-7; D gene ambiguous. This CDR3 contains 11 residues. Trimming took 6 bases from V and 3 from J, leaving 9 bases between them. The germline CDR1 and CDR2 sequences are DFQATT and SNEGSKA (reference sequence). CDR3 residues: CSAAAGYEQYF. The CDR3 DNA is TGCAGTGCGGCCGCAGGCTACGAGCAGTACTTC.

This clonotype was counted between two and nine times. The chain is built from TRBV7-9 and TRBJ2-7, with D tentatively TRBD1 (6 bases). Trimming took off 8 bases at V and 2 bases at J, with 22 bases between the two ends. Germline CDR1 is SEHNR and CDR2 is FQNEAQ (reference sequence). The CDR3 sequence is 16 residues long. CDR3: CASGLRVDRLTYEQYF. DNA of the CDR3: TGTGCCAGCGGTTTACGGGTCGACAGGCTCACCTACGAGCAGTACTTC.

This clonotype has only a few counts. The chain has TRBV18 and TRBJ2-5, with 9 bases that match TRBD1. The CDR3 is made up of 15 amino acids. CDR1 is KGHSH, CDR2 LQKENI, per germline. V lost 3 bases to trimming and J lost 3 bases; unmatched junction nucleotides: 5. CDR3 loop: CASSPRWTGEETQYF. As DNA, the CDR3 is TGTGCCAGCTCACCCCGATGGACAGGGGAAGAGACCCAGTACTTC.

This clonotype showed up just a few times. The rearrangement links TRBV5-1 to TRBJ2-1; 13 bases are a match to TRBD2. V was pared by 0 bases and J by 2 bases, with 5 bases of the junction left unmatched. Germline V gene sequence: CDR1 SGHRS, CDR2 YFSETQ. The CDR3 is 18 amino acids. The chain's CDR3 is CASSLDSGTSGAYNEQFF. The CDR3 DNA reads TGCGCCAGCAGCTTGGACAGTGGGACTAGCGGGGCCTACAATGAGCAGTTCTTC.

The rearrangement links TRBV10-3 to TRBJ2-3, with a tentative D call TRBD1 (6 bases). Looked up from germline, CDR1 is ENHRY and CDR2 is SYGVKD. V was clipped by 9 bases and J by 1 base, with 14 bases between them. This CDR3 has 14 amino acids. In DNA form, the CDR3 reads TGTGCCATATACGCTCCAGGGGGCACAGATACGCAGTATTTT. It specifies CAIYAPGGTDTQYF.

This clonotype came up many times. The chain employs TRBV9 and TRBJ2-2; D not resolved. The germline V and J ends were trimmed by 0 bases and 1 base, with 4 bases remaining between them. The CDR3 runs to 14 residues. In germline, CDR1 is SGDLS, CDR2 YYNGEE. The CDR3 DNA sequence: TGTGCCAGCAGCGTAGTAGGGAACACCGGGGAGCTGTTTTTT. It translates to CASSVVGNTGELFF.

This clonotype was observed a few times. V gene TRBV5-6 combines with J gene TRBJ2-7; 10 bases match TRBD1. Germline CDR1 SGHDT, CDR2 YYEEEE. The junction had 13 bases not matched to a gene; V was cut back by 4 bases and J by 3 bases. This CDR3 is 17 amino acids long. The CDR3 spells CASSIRTGGVVNYEQYF. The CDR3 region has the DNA TGTGCCAGCAGCATTCGGACAGGGGGAGTAGTGAACTACGAGCAGTACTTC.

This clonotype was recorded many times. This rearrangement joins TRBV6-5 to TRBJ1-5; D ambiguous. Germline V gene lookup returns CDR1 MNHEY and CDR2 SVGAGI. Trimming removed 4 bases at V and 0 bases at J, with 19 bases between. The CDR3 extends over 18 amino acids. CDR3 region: CASSSPPDEFHSNQPQHF. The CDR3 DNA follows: TGTGCCAGCAGTTCACCCCCGGACGAATTCCATAGCAATCAGCCCCAGCATTTT.

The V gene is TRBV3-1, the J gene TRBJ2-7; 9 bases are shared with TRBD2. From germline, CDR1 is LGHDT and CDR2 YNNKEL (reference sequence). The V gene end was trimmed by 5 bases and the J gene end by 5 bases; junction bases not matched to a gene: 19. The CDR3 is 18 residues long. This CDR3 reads CASSTQLAGVSYTHEQYF. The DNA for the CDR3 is TGTGCCAGCAGCACCCAATTAGCGGGGGTATCCTATACCCACGAGCAGTACTTC.